The 12 T cell receptor beta chains reported below all come from one sample, sequenced in a study of cytomegalovirus exposure and HLA in healthy donors. 60 Vbeta and 13 Jbeta primers were used in PCR. Profiled with immunoSEQ multiplex PCR; TCRdb holds only in-frame clones, not every one. The sample lists 160,000 or so clones, roughly 78% occurring once. The sequenced sample consisted of PBMCs. The receptors come from a woman between 35 and 50 years old in good health and CMV-seronegative.

The gene calls are TRBV7-8 and TRBJ1-2; TRBD1 agrees at 8 bases. CDR3 length: 15 amino acids. Germline CDR1 reads SGHVS; CDR2 reads FQNEAQ. J was trimmed by 4 bases and V by 0 bases; bases with no gene match: 4. CDR3 loop: CASSLAPGGLYGYTF. For the CDR3, the DNA is TGTGCCAGCAGCTTAGCCCCAGGGGGCCTCTATGGCTACACCTTC.

This clone was seen a few times. V is TRBV6-1 and J is TRBJ2-2; D is uncertain. The CDR3 is 15 residues long. CDR1 is MNHNS, CDR2 SASEGT, per germline. With 0 bases removed from V and 4 bases from J, the gap between germline ends came to 9 bases. CDR3 in amino acids: CASSEASGLTGELFF. The DNA of the CDR3 is TGTGCCAGCAGTGAAGCGTCGGGTCTCACCGGGGAGCTGTTTTTT.

This chain uses TRBV2 with TRBJ1-2, with no clear D. Trimming took off 7 bases at V and 0 bases at J, with 21 bases between the two ends. The CDR3 totals 17 residues. Germline CDR1 SNHLY, CDR2 FYNNEI. The CDR3 loop reads CASTPEAVRAPNYGYTF. The CDR3 DNA is TGTGCCAGCACGCCCGAGGCGGTGAGGGCCCCTAACTATGGCTACACCTTC.

This clone was detected once. The chain links TRBV27 to TRBJ2-7; tentatively, D is TRBD2 (7 bases). The CDR3 extends over 16 amino acids. V lost 5 bases and J 3 bases, leaving 20 bases between the germline ends. The V gene's germline CDR1 is MNHEY and CDR2 SMNVEV (reference sequence). CDR3 in DNA: TGTGCCAGCAGTCCGGCGGCGGGGGCGGATAGCTACGAGCAGTACTTC. Protein: CASSPAAGADSYEQYF.

The V gene is TRBV6-6, the J gene TRBJ2-7; D is perhaps TRBD1 (6 bases). Looked up from germline, CDR1 is MNHNY and CDR2 is SVGAGI (reference sequence). V was cut by 7 bases and J by 7 bases, with 20 bases left in between. The CDR3 totals 14 residues. CDR3 sequence: CASTIGGPLLEQYF. The CDR3 region has the DNA TGTGCCAGCACCATAGGGGGACCCCTGCTGGAGCAGTACTTC.

The chain links TRBV10-3 to TRBJ2-7, with 11 bases fitting TRBD2. V shed 4 bases, J shed 2 bases, and the junction held 1 base outside the gene matches. The germline V gene encodes CDR1 ENHRY and CDR2 SYGVKD. The CDR3 covers 14 residues. CDR3 in amino acids: CAISATSGTYEQYF. Written as DNA, the CDR3 is TGTGCCATCAGTGCGACTAGCGGGACCTACGAGCAGTACTTC.

The V gene is TRBV6-1, the J gene TRBJ1-3, with 7 bases aligning to TRBD1. J was trimmed by 0 bases and V by 4 bases; bases with no gene match: 3. In germline, CDR1 is MNHNS, CDR2 SASEGT. The CDR3 contains 15 residues. CDR3 region: CASSGTGISGNTIYF. CDR3 in DNA: TGTGCCAGCAGTGGGACAGGAATCTCTGGAAACACCATATATTTT.

This clone came up a few times. This chain joins TRBV6-1 and TRBJ2-7, with D possibly matching TRBD2 (6 bases). Trimming left V 6 bases short and J 3 bases short, with 15 bases between. Germline V gene data show CDR1 as MNHNS and CDR2 as SASEGT. The length of the CDR3 is 14 residues. CDR3 in amino acids: CASRKGLGDYEQYF. The DNA of the CDR3 is TGTGCCAGCAGGAAGGGACTCGGAGACTACGAGCAGTACTTC.

The genes are TRBV7-2 and TRBJ1-1; no clear D. The germline CDR1 and CDR2 sequences are SGHTA and FQGNSA. Between the trimmed V and J ends, which lost 0 bases and 1 base, there was a span of 12 bases. The CDR3 is 16 amino acids. In DNA, the CDR3 is TGTGCCAGCAGCTTAGCGCGGCAACTGAAGAACACTGAAGCTTTCTTT. Translation: CASSLARQLKNTEAFF.

The CDR3 DNA follows: TGTGCCAGCAGCTTAACAGGGTTTCCGTCTTACGAGCAGTACTTC. Its translation: CASSLTGFPSYEQYF. V is TRBV5-6 and J is TRBJ2-7, with D perhaps TRBD1 (6 bases). CDR1 SGHDT and CDR2 YYEEEE come from the germline V gene. This CDR3 has 15 residues. Trimming took 2 bases from V and 4 from J, leaving 16 bases between them.

This chain joins TRBV27 and TRBJ1-6, with D possibly matching TRBD1 (6 bases). Germline V gene lookup returns CDR1 MNHEY and CDR2 SMNVEV (reference sequence). CDR3 length equals 19 residues. Trimming shortened V by 1 base and J by 8 bases, and 24 bases separated the two germline ends. The CDR3 nucleotides are TGTGCCAGCAGTTTATTCGGCGACCTGACAGGTGGAGAGTATTCACCCCTCCACTTT. The encoded protein is CASSLFGDLTGGEYSPLHF.

The genes are TRBV10-1 and TRBJ2-2, with 10 positions matching TRBD2. After removal of 7 bases from V and 6 bases from J, the junction contained 11 bases not matched to a gene. Germline CDR1 and CDR2: WNHNN and SYGVQD (reference sequence). There are 16 residues in the CDR3. As DNA, the CDR3 is TGCGCCAGCAAAAATCAGCGGGAGGGCCAATCCGGGGAGCTGTTTTTT. Protein: CASKNQREGQSGELFF.